Below are 21 T cell receptor beta chains sequenced from a single sample in a study of blood T cell repertoires in COVID-19. Some clones are missing from TCRdb's copy, which holds only in-frame ones; the method was immunoSEQ multiplex PCR. The table has roughly 100,000 clones, 82% seen once. The sequenced sample was peripheral blood. The origin of the receptors is a woman older than 75 with acute or convalescent COVID-19.

This rearrangement joins TRBV30 to TRBJ1-1; TRBD1 matches at 10 bases. Trimming took 3 bases from V and 1 from J; bases not matched to a gene: 5. The CDR3 spans 15 residues. Germline loops: CDR1 GTSNPN, CDR2 SVGIG (reference sequence). CDR3 region: CAWRRQGARNTEAFF. DNA for the CDR3: TGTGCCTGGAGAAGACAGGGGGCGCGGAACACTGAAGCTTTCTTT.

On this clone itself: Other DNA variants within this sample encode the same CDR3. The gene calls are TRBV5-1 and TRBJ2-1; the match to TRBD2 covers 11 bases. The CDR3 runs 16 residues. Trimming at V came to 0 bases and at J to 3 bases, leaving 2 bases not matched to a gene. Looked up from germline, CDR1 is SGHRS and CDR2 is YFSETQ. CDR3 sequence (DNA): TGCGCCAGCAGCTTGGGGGGACTAGCGGACTACAATGAGCAGTTCTTC. It encodes CASSLGGLADYNEQFF.

The J gene is TRBJ2-5, the V gene TRBV2; perhaps TRBD1 as D (6 bases). CDR1 is SNHLY, CDR2 FYNNEI, per germline. V was clipped by 5 bases and J by 4 bases, with 11 bases between them. The CDR3 extends over 13 amino acids. This CDR3 reads CASSPMTGETQYF. The CDR3 nucleotides read TGTGCCAGCAGTCCTATGACAGGAGAGACCCAGTACTTC.

V gene TRBV20-1 combines with J gene TRBJ1-3; tentative D call: TRBD1 (5 bases). The CDR3 extends over 16 amino acids. Deletions cut 3 bases from V and 1 base from J, with 16 bases between. The germline V gene encodes CDR1 DFQATT and CDR2 SNEGSKA (reference sequence). The CDR3 nucleotides are TGCAGTGCTAGTGGCGGGGGAGCGGGATCTGGAAACACCATATATTTT. It encodes CSASGGGAGSGNTIYF.

The V gene is TRBV6-2 or TRBV6-3, the J gene TRBJ2-7, with 9 bases matching TRBD1. V lost 3 bases and J lost 2; bases outside the gene matches: 5. The CDR3 sequence is 15 residues long. The germline V gene encodes CDR1 MNHEY and CDR2 SVGEGT. Here the CDR3 DNA reads TGTGCCAGCAGTTATGGGACAGGGCCACCCTACGAGCAGTACGTC. Its protein product is CASSYGTGPPYEQYV.

The gene calls are TRBV28 and TRBJ2-2; 9 bases map to TRBD2. Per the germline V gene, CDR1 is MDHEN and CDR2 is SYDVKM. With V trimmed by 4 bases and J by 7 bases, 10 bases remained unmatched. There are 16 residues in the CDR3. CDR3 bases: TGTGCCAGCAGTTCGCCGGCGGGAGGGCATGGCGGGGAGCTGTTTTTT. Its translation is CASSSPAGGHGGELFF.

This sequence joins TRBV28 and TRBJ2-1; tentatively, D is TRBD2 (5 bases). The V and J ends lost 4 bases and 5 bases respectively, with 15 bases between them. Germline CDR1 and CDR2: MDHEN and SYDVKM. The CDR3 has 15 residues. CDR3 residues: CASSSPEAVNNEQFF. The CDR3 DNA reads as TGTGCCAGCAGTTCTCCGGAAGCGGTCAACAATGAGCAGTTCTTC.

This clone was found once. The J gene is TRBJ1-1, the V gene TRBV19; 7 bases align to TRBD1. In germline, CDR1 is LNHDA, CDR2 SQIVND (reference sequence). With 10 bases clipped from V and 0 bases from J, the junction kept 17 bases outside the gene matches. The CDR3 totals 17 residues. In DNA, the CDR3 is TGTGCCACTTCTAGCCGGACAGGCGGACTTTTGAACACTGAAGCTTTCTTT. It specifies CATSSRTGGLLNTEAFF.

The gene calls are TRBV5-1 and TRBJ1-4; D not resolved. Between the trimmed V and J ends, which lost 3 bases and 5 bases, there was a span of 8 bases. Germline V gives CDR1 SGHRS, CDR2 YFSETQ. CDR3 size: 13 residues. CDR3 sequence reads: CASSSVVNEKLFF. The CDR3 nucleotides are TGCGCCAGCAGCTCCGTAGTAAATGAAAAACTGTTTTTT.

The chain carries TRBV16 and TRBJ2-1; the D is unclear. Looked up from germline, CDR1 is KGHSY and CDR2 is FQNENV. V was cut by 1 base and J by 8 bases, with 18 bases left in between. The CDR3 is made up of 16 amino acids. The CDR3 sequence is CASSQLTAQLIDEQFF. As DNA, the CDR3 is TGTGCCAGCAGCCAATTAACAGCTCAACTTATCGATGAGCAGTTCTTC.

The chain combines TRBV5-1 with TRBJ1-1; possibly TRBD1 for D (6 bases). The CDR3 extends over 15 amino acids. Trimming took 3 bases from V and 0 from J, leaving 12 bases between them. Germline CDR1 reads SGHRS; CDR2 reads YFSETQ. DNA for the CDR3: TGCGCCAGCAGCTCCGGACAGACTATGAACACTGAAGCTTTCTTT. Amino acid sequence: CASSSGQTMNTEAFF.

This chain uses TRBV5-5 with TRBJ2-3; TRBD2 matches at 8 bases. This CDR3 has 15 residues. Germline V gives CDR1 SGHKS, CDR2 YYEKEE (reference sequence). Trimming at V came to 2 bases and at J to 4 bases, leaving 6 bases not matched to a gene. In DNA, the CDR3 is TGTGCCAGCAGCTTTTCGAGCGGGAGCCCAGATACGCAGTATTTT. Protein sequence: CASSFSSGSPDTQYF.

The V gene is TRBV18, the J gene TRBJ2-5; D may be TRBD2 (5 bases). Trimming stripped 5 bases from V and 5 bases from J, with 15 bases between. Germline V gene data show CDR1 as KGHSH and CDR2 as LQKENI. The CDR3 totals 14 residues. CDR3 loop: CASSFDGIRETQYF. The CDR3 DNA reads as TGTGCCAGCTCATTCGACGGGATCCGGGAGACCCAGTACTTC.

The chain joins TRBV12-5 to TRBJ2-1; no clear D gene. This CDR3 has 12 residues. The V end lost 5 bases, the J end lost 2 bases, and 4 bases lay between the germline ends. In germline, CDR1 is LGHNT, CDR2 FRNRAP. In DNA, the CDR3 is TGTGCTAGTGGTCTTCCCTACAATGAGCAGTTCTTC. This encodes CASGLPYNEQFF.

The chain recombines TRBV3-1 (or the pseudogene TRBV3-2) with TRBJ1-1; perhaps TRBD1 as D (5 bases). There are 12 residues in the CDR3. With 4 bases removed from V and 5 bases from J, the gap between germline ends came to 8 bases. CDR1 is LGHDT, CDR2 YNNKEL, per germline (reference sequence). The CDR3 here is CASSLQGTEAFF. DNA for the CDR3: TGTGCCAGCAGCCTTCAGGGAACTGAAGCTTTCTTT.

A few counts support this clone. The V gene is TRBV10-1, the J gene TRBJ2-2, with TRBD2 matching 7 bases. Germline V CDR1 and CDR2: WNHNN, SYGVQD (reference sequence). The CDR3 runs to 16 residues. After removal of 10 bases from V and 0 bases from J, the junction contained 11 bases not matched to a gene. CDR3 amino acids: CANPPAAGANTGELFF. The CDR3, as DNA: TGCGCCAACCCCCCCGCGGCGGGAGCGAACACCGGGGAGCTGTTTTTT.

The V call is TRBV5-4, the J call TRBJ2-2, with a possible D match to TRBD1 (6 bases). CDR3 size: 15 residues. The germline V and J ends were trimmed by 4 bases and 12 bases, with 22 bases remaining between them. Germline assignment: CDR1 SGHNT and CDR2 YYREEE (reference sequence). CDR3: CASSGGQMTPGKLFF. As DNA, the CDR3 is TGTGCCAGCAGCGGGGGACAAATGACACCGGGGAAGCTGTTTTTT. The variable domain in full, completed from reference TRBV5-4 and TRBJ2-2, reads ETGVTQSPTHLIKTRGQQVTLRCSSQSGHNTVSWYQQALGQGPQFIFQYYREEENGRGNFPPRFSGLQFPNYSSELNVNALELDDSALYLCASSGGQMTPGKLFFGEGSRLTVL.

This clone turned up a few times. The rearrangement links TRBV7-2 to TRBJ1-2; 8 bases match TRBD1. The germline V gene encodes CDR1 SGHTA and CDR2 FQGNSA. This CDR3 is built from 13 residues. J was trimmed by 2 bases and V by 6 bases; bases with no gene match: 2. The CDR3 protein is CASRQGDNYGYTF. As DNA, the CDR3 is TGTGCCAGCAGACAGGGGGACAACTATGGCTACACCTTC. The variable domain in full, with the rest retrieved from reference TRBV7-2 and TRBJ1-2, is GAGVSQSPSNKVTEKGKDVELRCDPISGHTALYWYRQSLGQGLEFLIYFQGNSAPDKSGLPSDRFSAERTGGSVSTLTIQRTQQEDSAVYLCASRQGDNYGYTFGSGTRLTVV.

V usage is TRBV7-2 and J usage is TRBJ2-2, with D perhaps matching TRBD2 (6 bases). Trimming removed 5 bases from V and 4 bases from J, with 17 bases in between. There are 16 residues in the CDR3. Looked up from germline, CDR1 is SGHTA and CDR2 is FQGNSA. The CDR3 DNA reads as TGTGCCAGCAGCCCTTGGGGTAGCGGAGGCACCGGGGAGCTGTTTTTT. Translation: CASSPWGSGGTGELFF.

The chain couples TRBV9 to TRBJ2-7; 9 nucleotides line up with TRBD1. The germline gives CDR1 SGDLS, CDR2 YYNGEE. The CDR3 spans 14 residues. The ends lost 4 bases at V and 7 bases at J; junction bases unmatched: 9. The CDR3 DNA sequence: TGTGCCAGCAGCTTCCGGGACAGGGCCTTGGAGCAGTACTTC. It is translated as CASSFRDRALEQYF.

The rearrangement joins TRBV2 to TRBJ2-6; 7 bases match TRBD1. The ends lost 5 bases at V and 2 bases at J; junction bases unmatched: 3. This CDR3 region has 15 residues. Germline CDR1 is SNHLY and CDR2 is FYNNEI. CDR3 sequence (DNA): TGTGCCAGCAGTCTCGACAGGGCTGGGGCCAACGTCCTGACTTTC. Translated: CASSLDRAGANVLTF.